The following is a T cell receptor beta chain sequence with its context. Its antigen is unknown. The record originates from a study of a mutant IDH1 vaccine in newly diagnosed glioma. Background on the study: Vaccinations, eight in total, occurred in weeks 1, 3, 5, 7, 11, 15, 19, 23. Among treated patients, approximately 62% were male and about 38% female, and mean age was approximately 40 years. General study points: Among patients, roughly 95% showed immune responses induced by the vaccine. Top-clonotype changes in peripheral T cells seemed unrelated to pseudoprogression.

From germline, CDR1 is LGHNA and CDR2 YNFKEQ. This CDR3 contains 15 residues. After removal of 1 base from V and 6 bases from J, the junction contained 6 bases not matched to a gene. This table comes from immunoSEQ multiplex PCR, and its TCRdb copy is limited to in-frame clones, with some not included. The repertoire holds 25,000 to 30,000 clones, roughly 80% seen once, with under 20% in the top ten. The time point was: week 23, last vaccination. A single vaccine dose contained 300 ug of mutant IDH1 20-mer peptide, and topical imiquimod was used with it. V gene TRBV4-2 combines with J gene TRBJ1-2; 9 bases line up with TRBD1. The sample consisted of PBMCs, taken from a glioma patient whose treatment included an IDH1 peptide vaccine. The TCR sequence derives from a woman aged 25 to 39 with glioma. CDR3 in amino acids: CASSQVSGTGNGYTF. The CDR3 DNA is TGTGCCAGCAGCCAAGTATCCGGGACAGGGAATGGCTACACCTTC.